These 5 T cell receptor beta chains share one sample of origin, sequenced in a study of blood T cell repertoires in COVID-19. The repertoire was sequenced with immunoSEQ multiplex PCR; TCRdb's copy has only in-frame clones and lacks some. The table has under 450,000 clones, approximately 86% seen once; the top ten hold less than 9%. The sample consisted of peripheral blood. The receptors originated from a woman aged 55-75 years with COVID-19, enrolled during active disease.

The V call is TRBV27, the J call TRBJ1-6; 7 positions match TRBD1. J was trimmed by 7 bases and V by 2 bases; bases with no gene match: 8. CDR3 size: 16 residues. Germline CDR1 and CDR2: MNHEY and SMNVEV (reference sequence). The CDR3 coding sequence is TGTGCCAGCAGTTTACCCCGACAGGGTTACAATTCACCCCTCCACTTT. Translating gives CASSLPRQGYNSPLHF.

CDR3 region: CASRRDRGRKTQYF. For the CDR3, the DNA is TGTGCCAGTAGGAGGGACAGGGGGAGGAAGACCCAGTACTTC. The rearrangement joins TRBV19 to TRBJ2-5; 11 positions match TRBD1. CDR3 size: 14 residues. The V gene end was trimmed by 6 bases and the J gene end by 6 bases; junction bases not matched to a gene: 6. Germline V CDR1 and CDR2: LNHDA, SQIVND (reference sequence).

This chain links TRBV7-9 with TRBJ2-3; 10 bases line up with TRBD2. J gave up 0 bases and V 4 bases, and 10 bases lay outside the gene matches. Germline CDR1 SEHNR, CDR2 FQNEAQ (reference sequence). The CDR3 sequence is 18 residues long. The CDR3 region is CASSSSWASGGSTDTQYF. CDR3 DNA sequence: TGTGCCAGCAGCTCCAGTTGGGCTAGCGGGGGTAGCACAGATACGCAGTATTTT. The variable domain in full, with the rest retrieved from reference TRBV7-9 and TRBJ2-3, is DTGVSQNPRHKITKRGQNVTFRCDPISEHNRLYWYRQTLGQGPEFLTYFQNEAQLEKSRLLSDRFSAERPKGSFSTLEIQRTEQGDSAMYLCASSSSWASGGSTDTQYFGPGTRLTVL.

The chain employs TRBV7-2 and TRBJ2-3; 10 bases line up with TRBD2. The CDR3 length is 18 residues. V lost 4 bases to trimming and J lost 1 base; unmatched junction nucleotides: 11. CDR1 is SGHTA, CDR2 FQGNSA, per germline. This CDR3 reads CASSSKGPLAGGTDTQYF. CDR3 DNA sequence: TGTGCCAGCAGCTCAAAAGGCCCGCTAGCGGGGGGCACAGATACGCAGTATTTT. The full variable domain, in which reference TRBV7-2 and TRBJ2-3 provide the parts outside the CDR3, is GAGVSQSPSNKVTEKGKDVELRCDPISGHTALYWYRQSLGQGLEFLIYFQGNSAPDKSGLPSDRFSAERTGGSVSTLTIQRTQQEDSAVYLCASSSKGPLAGGTDTQYFGPGTRLTVL.

This chain uses TRBV5-1 with TRBJ2-7, with 11 bases fitting TRBD1. Germline assignment: CDR1 SGHRS and CDR2 YFSETQ. The V and J ends lost 2 bases and 3 bases, in that order; junction bases with no gene match: 10. CDR3 length equals 17 residues. The CDR3 coding sequence is TGCGCCAGCAGCTTTTCCCACACCGGGACAGGGGGCTACGAGCAGTACTTC. This sequence encodes CASSFSHTGTGGYEQYF. Filled out from reference TRBV5-1 and TRBJ2-7, the complete variable domain reads KAGVTQTPRYLIKTRGQQVTLSCSPISGHRSVSWYQQTPGQGLQFLFEYFSETQRNKGNFPGRFSGRQFSNSRSEMNVSTLELGDSALYLCASSFSHTGTGGYEQYFGPGTRLTVT.